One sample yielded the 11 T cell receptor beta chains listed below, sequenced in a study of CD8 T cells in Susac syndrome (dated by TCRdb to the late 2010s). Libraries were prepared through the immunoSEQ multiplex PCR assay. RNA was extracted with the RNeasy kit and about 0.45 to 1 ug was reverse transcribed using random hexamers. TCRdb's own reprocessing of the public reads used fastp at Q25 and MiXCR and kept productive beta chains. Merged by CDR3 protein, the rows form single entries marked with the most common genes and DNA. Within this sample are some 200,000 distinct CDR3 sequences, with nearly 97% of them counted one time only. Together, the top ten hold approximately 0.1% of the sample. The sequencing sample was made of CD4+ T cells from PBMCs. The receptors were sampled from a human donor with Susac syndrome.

DNA for the CDR3: TGTGCCTGGGCCCGAGGGACCACCGGGGAGCTGTTTTTT. Translating gives CAWARGTTGELFF. V and J are TRBV30 and TRBJ2-2; D assignment may be TRBD1 or TRBD2 (5 bases each). The CDR3 has 13 amino acids. The V end was cut by 5 bases, the J end by 4 bases, with 11 bases between. Looked up from germline, CDR1 is GTSNPN and CDR2 is SVGIG (reference sequence).

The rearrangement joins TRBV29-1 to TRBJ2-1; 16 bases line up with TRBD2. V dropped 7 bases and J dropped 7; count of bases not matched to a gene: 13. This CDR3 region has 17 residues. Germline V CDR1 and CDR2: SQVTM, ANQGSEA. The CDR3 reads CSGVPGLAGGPRNEQFF. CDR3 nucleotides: TGCAGCGGCGTTCCGGGACTAGCGGGGGGGCCTCGTAATGAGCAGTTCTTC.

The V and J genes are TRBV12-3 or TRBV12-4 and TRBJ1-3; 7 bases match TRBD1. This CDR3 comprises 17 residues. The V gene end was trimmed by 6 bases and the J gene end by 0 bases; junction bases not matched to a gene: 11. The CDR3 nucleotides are TGTGCCAGCAGCCCAAACCCGGGACAGAGCTCTGGAAACACCATATATTTT. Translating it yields CASSPNPGQSSGNTIYF.

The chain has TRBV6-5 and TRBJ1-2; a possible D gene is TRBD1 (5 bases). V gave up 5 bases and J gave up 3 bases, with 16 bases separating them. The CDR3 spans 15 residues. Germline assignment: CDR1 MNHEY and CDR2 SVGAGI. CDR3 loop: CASSLIRDGYYGYTF. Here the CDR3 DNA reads TGTGCCAGCAGTCTCATCCGGGACGGGTACTATGGCTACACCTTC.

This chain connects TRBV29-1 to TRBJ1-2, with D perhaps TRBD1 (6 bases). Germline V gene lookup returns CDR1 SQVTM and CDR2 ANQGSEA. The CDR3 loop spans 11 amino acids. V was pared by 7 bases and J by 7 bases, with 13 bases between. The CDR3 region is CSGDRQVGYTF. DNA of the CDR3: TGCAGCGGCGACAGACAGGTTGGCTACACCTTC.

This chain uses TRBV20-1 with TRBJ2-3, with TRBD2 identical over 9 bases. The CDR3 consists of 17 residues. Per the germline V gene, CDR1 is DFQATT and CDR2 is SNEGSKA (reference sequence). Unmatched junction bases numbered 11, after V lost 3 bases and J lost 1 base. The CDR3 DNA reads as TGCAGTGCTAGGCGGGGTAGCGGGGGTTTAGGCACAGATACGCAGTATTTT. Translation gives CSARRGSGGLGTDTQYF.

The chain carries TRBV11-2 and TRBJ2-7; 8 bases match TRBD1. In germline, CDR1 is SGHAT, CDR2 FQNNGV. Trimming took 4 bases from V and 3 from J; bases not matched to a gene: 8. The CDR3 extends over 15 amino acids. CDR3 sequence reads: CASSYMTGVFYEQYF. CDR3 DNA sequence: TGTGCCAGCAGCTATATGACAGGGGTCTTCTACGAGCAGTACTTC.

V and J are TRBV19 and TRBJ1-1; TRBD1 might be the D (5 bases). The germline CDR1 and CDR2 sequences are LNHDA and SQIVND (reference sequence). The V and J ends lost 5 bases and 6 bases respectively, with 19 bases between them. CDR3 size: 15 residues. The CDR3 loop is CASSPNVRVIAEAFF. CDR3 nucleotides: TGTGCCAGTAGTCCTAACGTCAGGGTGATCGCTGAAGCTTTCTTT.

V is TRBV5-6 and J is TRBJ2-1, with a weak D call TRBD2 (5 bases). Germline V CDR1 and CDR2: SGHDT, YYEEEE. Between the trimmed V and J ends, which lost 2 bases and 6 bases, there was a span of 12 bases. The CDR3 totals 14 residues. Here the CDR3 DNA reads TGTGCCAGCAGCTTAGCGGTAACGTCCAATGAGCAGTTCTTC. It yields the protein CASSLAVTSNEQFF.

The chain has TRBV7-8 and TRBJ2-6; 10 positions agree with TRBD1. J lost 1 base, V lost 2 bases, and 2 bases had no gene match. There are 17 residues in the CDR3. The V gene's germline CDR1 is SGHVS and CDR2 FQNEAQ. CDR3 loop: CASSLPDRGSGANVLTF. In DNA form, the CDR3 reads TGTGCCAGCAGCTTACCGGACAGGGGGTCTGGGGCCAACGTCCTGACTTTC. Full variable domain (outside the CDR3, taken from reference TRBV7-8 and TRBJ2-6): GAGVSQSPRYKVAKRGQDVALRCDPISGHVSLFWYQQALGQGPEFLTYFQNEAQLDKSGLPSDRFFAERPEGSVSTLKIQRTQQEDSAVYLCASSLPDRGSGANVLTFGAGSRLTVL.

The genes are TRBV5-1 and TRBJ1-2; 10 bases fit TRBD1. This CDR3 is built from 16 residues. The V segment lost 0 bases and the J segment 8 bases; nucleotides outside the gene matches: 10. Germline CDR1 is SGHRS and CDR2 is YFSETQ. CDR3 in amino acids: CASSLVNPGQGKGYTF. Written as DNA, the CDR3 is TGCGCCAGCAGCTTGGTAAATCCGGGACAGGGGAAAGGCTACACCTTC.